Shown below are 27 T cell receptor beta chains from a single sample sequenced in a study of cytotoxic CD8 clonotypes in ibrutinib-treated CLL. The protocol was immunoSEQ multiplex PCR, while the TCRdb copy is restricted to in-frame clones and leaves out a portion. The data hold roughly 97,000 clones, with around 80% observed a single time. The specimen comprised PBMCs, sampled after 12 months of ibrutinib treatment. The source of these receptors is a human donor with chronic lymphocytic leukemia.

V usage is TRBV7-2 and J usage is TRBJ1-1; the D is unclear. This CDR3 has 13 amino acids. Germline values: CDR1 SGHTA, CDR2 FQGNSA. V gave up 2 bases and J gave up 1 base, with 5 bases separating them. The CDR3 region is CASSLQWNTEAFF. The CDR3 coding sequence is TGTGCCAGCAGCTTACAGTGGAACACTGAAGCTTTCTTT.

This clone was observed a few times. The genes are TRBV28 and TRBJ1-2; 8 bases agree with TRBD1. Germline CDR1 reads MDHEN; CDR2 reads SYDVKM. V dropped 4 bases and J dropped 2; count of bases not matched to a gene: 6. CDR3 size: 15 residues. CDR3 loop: CASSSQGAGNYGYTF. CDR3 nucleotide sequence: TGTGCCAGCAGTTCCCAGGGGGCTGGAAACTATGGCTACACCTTC.

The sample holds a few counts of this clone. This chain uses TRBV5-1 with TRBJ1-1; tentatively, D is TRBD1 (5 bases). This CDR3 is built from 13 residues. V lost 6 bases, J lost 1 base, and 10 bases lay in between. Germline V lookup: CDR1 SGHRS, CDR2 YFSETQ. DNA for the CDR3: TGCGCCAGCATGGGGCCTTGGAACACTGAAGCTTTCTTT. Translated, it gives CASMGPWNTEAFF.

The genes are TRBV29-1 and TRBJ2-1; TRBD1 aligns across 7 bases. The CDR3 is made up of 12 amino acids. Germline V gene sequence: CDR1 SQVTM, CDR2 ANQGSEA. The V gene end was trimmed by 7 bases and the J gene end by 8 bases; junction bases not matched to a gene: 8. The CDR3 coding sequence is TGCAGCGGACAGGGAAATGGCGATGAGCAGTTCTTC. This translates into CSGQGNGDEQFF.

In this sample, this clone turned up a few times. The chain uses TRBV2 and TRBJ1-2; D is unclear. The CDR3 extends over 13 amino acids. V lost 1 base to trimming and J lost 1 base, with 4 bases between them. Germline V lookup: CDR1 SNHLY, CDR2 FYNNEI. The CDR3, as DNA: TGTGCCAGCAGTGAAGGACTTAACTATGGCTACACCTTC. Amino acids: CASSEGLNYGYTF.

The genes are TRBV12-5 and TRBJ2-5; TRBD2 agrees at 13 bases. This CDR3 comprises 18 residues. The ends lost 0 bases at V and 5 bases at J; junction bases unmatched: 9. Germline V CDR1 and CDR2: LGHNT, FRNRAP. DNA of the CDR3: TGTGCTAGTGGTTTGGTACCCGGGACTAGCGGGGTGCGGGAGACCCAGTACTTC. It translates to CASGLVPGTSGVRETQYF.

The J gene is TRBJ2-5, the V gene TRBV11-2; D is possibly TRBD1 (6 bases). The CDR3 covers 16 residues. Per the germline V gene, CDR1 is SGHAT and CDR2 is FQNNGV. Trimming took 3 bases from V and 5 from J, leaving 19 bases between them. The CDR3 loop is CASSLGAGGAGETQYF. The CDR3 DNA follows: TGTGCCAGCAGCTTGGGGGCTGGGGGCGCAGGGGAGACCCAGTACTTC. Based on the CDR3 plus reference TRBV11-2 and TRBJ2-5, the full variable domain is EAGVAQSPRYKIIEKRQSVAFWCNPISGHATLYWYQQILGQGPKLLIQFQNNGVVDDSQLPKDRFSAERLKGVDSTLKIQPAKLEDSAVYLCASSLGAGGAGETQYFGPGTRLLVL.

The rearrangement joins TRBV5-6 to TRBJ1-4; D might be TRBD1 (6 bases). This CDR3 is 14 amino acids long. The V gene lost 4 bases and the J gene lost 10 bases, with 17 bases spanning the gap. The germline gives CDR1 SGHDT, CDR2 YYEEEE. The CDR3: CASSPAGGRSKLFF. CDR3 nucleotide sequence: TGTGCCAGCAGCCCCGCGGGGGGCCGTTCAAAACTGTTTTTT.

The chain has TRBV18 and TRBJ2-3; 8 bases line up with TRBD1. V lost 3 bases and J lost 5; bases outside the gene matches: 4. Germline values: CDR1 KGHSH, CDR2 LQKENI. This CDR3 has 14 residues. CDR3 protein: CASSPQGARDTQYF. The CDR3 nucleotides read TGTGCCAGCTCACCCCAGGGGGCGAGAGATACGCAGTATTTT.

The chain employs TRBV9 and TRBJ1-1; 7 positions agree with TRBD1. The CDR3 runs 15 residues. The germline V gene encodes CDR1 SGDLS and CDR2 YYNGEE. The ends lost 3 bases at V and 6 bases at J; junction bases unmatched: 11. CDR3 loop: CASSATDRLYSEAFF. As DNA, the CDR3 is TGTGCCAGCAGCGCCACGGACAGGTTATATTCTGAAGCTTTCTTT. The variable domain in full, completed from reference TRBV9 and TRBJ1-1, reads DSGVTQTPKHLITATGQRVTLRCSPRSGDLSVYWYQQSLDQGLQFLIQYYNGEERAKGNILERFSAQQFPDLHSELNLSSLELGDSALYFCASSATDRLYSEAFFGQGTRLTVV.

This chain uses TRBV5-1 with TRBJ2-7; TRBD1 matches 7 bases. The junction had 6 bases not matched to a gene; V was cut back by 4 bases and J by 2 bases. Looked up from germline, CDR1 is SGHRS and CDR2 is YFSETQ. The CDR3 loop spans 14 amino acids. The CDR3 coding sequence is TGCGCCAGCAGCCCGGCGACAGGGACCTACGAGCAGTACTTC. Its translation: CASSPATGTYEQYF.

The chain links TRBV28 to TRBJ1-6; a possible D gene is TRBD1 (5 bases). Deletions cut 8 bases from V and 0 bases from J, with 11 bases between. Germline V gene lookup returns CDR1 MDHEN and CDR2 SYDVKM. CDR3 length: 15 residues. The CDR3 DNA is TGTGCCAGCCAAACAGGTAGCTCCTATAATTCACCCCTCCACTTT. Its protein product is CASQTGSSYNSPLHF.

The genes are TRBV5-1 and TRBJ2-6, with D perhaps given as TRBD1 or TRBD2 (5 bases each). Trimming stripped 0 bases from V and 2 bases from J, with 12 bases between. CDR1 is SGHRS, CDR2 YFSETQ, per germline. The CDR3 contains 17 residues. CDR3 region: CASSLAPQGAGANVLTF. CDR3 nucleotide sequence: TGCGCCAGCAGCTTGGCTCCGCAGGGAGCTGGGGCCAACGTCCTGACTTTC.

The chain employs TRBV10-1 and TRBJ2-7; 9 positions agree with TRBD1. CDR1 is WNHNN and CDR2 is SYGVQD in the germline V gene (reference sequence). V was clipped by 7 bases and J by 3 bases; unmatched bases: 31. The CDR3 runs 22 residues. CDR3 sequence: CASKRALRRPAMGTGHCYEQYF. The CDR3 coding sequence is TGCGCCAGCAAGCGCGCCCTGCGTCGTCCTGCCATGGGGACAGGGCATTGCTACGAGCAGTACTTC.

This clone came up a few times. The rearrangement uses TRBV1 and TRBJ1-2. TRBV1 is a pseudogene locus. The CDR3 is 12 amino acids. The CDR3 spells CTSRGRVYGYTF. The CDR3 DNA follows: TGCACCAGCAGAGGACGAGTTTATGGCTACACCTTC.

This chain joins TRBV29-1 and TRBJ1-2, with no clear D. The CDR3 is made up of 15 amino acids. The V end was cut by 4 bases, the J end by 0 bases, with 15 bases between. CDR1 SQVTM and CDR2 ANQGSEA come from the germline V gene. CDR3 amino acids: CSVAVGRGTNYGYTF. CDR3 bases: TGCAGCGTTGCGGTGGGCCGGGGTACTAACTATGGCTACACCTTC.

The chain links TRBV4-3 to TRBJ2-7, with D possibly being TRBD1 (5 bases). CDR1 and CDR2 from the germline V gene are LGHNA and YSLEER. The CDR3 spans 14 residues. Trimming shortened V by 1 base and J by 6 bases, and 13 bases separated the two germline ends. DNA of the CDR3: TGCGCCAGCAGCCAAGGGCAGGGCATCTCCGAGCAGTACTTC. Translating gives CASSQGQGISEQYF.

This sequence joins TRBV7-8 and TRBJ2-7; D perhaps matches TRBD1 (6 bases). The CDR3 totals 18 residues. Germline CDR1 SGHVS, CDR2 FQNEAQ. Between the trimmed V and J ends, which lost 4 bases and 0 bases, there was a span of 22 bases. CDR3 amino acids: CASSSPIPRDKFSYEQYF. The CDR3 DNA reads TGTGCCAGCAGCTCGCCAATACCCCGGGACAAGTTCTCCTACGAGCAGTACTTC.

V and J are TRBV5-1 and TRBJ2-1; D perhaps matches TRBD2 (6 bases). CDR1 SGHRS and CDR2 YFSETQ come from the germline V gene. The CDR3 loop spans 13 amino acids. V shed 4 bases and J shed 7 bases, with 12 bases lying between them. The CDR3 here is CASSIQGGNEQFF. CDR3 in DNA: TGCGCCAGCAGCATCCAAGGAGGGAATGAGCAGTTCTTC.

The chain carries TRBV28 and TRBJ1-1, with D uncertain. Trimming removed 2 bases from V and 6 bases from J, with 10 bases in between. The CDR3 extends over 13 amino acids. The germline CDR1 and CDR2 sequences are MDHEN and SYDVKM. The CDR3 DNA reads TGTGCCAGCAGTTTAGGGTACACGGCTGAAGCTTTCTTT. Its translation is CASSLGYTAEAFF.

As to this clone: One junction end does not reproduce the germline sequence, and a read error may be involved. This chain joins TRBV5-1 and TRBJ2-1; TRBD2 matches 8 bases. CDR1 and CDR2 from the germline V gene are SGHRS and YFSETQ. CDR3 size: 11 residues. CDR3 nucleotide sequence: TGCGCCAGCACGGGAGGGACCCTCGTACTCTTC. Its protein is CASTGGTLVLF.

In DNA form, the CDR3 reads TGTGCCAGCAGCCAAGTGGTAGGGACTATCTATGGCTACACCTTC. It translates to CASSQVVGTIYGYTF. The genes are TRBV4-2 and TRBJ1-2; tentative D call: TRBD1 (5 bases). The CDR3 consists of 15 residues. V lost 1 base to trimming and J lost 4 bases, with 13 bases between them. CDR1 and CDR2 from the germline V gene are LGHNA and YNFKEQ.

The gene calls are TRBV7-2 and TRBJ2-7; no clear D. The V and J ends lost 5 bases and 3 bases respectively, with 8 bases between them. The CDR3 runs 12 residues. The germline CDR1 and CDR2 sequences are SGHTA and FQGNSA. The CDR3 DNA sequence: TGTGCCAGCAGCCCTTACCTCTACGAGCAGTACTTC. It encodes CASSPYLYEQYF.

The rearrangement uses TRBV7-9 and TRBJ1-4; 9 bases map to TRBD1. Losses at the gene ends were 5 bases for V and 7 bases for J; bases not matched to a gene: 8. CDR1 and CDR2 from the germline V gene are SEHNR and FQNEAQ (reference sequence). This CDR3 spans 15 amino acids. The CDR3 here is CASSPGQGAGEKLFF. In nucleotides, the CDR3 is TGTGCCAGCAGCCCGGGACAGGGAGCGGGTGAAAAACTGTTTTTT.

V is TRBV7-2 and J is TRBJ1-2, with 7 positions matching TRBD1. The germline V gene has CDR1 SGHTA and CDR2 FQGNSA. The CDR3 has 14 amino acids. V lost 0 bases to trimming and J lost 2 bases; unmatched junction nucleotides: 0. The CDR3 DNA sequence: TGTGCCAGCAGCTTAGCACAGGGGAACTATGGCTACACCTTC. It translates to CASSLAQGNYGYTF.

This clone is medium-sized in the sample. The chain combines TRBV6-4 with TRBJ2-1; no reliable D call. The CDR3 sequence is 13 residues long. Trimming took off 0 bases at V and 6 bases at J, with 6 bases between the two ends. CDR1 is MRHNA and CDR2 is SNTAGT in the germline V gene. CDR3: CASSDSSVNEQFF. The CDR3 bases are TGTGCCAGCAGTGACTCTTCAGTCAATGAGCAGTTCTTC.

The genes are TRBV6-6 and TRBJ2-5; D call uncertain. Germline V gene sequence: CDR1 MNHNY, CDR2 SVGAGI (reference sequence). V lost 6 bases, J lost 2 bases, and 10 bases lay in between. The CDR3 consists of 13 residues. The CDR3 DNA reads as TGTGCCAGCAGACGGACGCTACAAGAGACCCAGTACTTC. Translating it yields CASRRTLQETQYF.